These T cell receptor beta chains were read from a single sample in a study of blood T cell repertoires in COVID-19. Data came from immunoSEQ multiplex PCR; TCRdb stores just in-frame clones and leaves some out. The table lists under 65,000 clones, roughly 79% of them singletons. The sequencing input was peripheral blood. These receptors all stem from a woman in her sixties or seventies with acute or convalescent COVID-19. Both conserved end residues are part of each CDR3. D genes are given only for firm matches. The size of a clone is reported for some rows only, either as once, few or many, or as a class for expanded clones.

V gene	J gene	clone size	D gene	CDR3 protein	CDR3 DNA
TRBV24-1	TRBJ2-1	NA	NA	CATSDPSRGRSDEQFF	TGTGCCACCAGTGATCCATCTCGGGGGAGGAGCGATGAGCAGTTCTTC
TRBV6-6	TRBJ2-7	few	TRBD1	CASSPTRDRANEQYF	TGTGCCAGCAGTCCTACCCGGGACAGGGCGAACGAGCAGTACTTC
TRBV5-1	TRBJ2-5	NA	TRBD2	CASSLTASGRGETQYF	TGCGCCAGCAGCTTGACGGCTAGCGGGAGAGGGGAGACCCAGTACTTC
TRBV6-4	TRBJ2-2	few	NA	CASSQQGTGELFF	TGTGCCAGCTCACAACAGGGAACCGGGGAGCTGTTTTTT
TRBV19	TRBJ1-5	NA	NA	CASSEGGGSNQPQHF	TGTGCCAGTAGTGAGGGGGGGGGTAGCAATCAGCCCCAGCATTTT
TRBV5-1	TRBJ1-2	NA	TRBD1	CASSSGTGGLYGYTF	TGCGCCAGCAGCTCCGGGACAGGGGGTTTATATGGCTACACCTTC
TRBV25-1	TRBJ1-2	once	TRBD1	CASGPAVTGGKVTF	TGTGCCAGCGGGCCAGCAGTGACAGGGGGAAAAGTTACCTTC
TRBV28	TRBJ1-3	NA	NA	CASSLWRGNTIYF	TGTGCCAGCAGTTTATGGCGGGGAAACACCATATATTTT
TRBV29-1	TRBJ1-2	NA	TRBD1	CSASWDSWDGYTF	TGCAGCGCATCATGGGACAGTTGGGATGGCTACACCTTC
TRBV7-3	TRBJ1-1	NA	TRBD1	CASSPGQGNTEAFF	TGTGCCAGCAGCCCGGGACAGGGGAACACTGAAGCTTTCTTT
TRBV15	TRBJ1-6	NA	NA	CATRLDRTDSPLHF	TGTGCCACCAGACTAGACAGGACCGATTCACCCCTCCACTTT
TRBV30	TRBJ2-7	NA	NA	CAWRTPGSYEQYF	TGTGCCTGGAGGACCCCAGGGTCCTACGAGCAGTACTTC
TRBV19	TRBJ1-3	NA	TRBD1	CASSSGQGKGNTIYF	TGTGCCAGTAGTTCGGGACAGGGCAAGGGAAACACCATATATTTT
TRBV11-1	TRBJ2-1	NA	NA	CASSLVQRVINEQFF	TGTGCCAGCAGCTTAGTTCAGCGGGTAATCAATGAGCAGTTCTTC
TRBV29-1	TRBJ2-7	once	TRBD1	CSVTGGAGSYEQYF	TGCAGCGTAACAGGGGGCGCGGGCTCCTACGAGCAGTACTTC
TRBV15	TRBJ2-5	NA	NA	CATSSTLSGGYQETQYF	TGTGCCACCAGCAGCACCCTTAGCGGAGGGTACCAAGAGACCCAGTACTTC
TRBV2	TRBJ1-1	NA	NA	CASSEISRGEAFF	TGTGCCAGCAGTGAAATCAGCAGGGGCGAAGCTTTCTTT
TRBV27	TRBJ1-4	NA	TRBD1	CASSRGTGGEKLFF	TGTGCCAGCAGTCGAGGGACAGGGGGCGAAAAACTGTTTTTT
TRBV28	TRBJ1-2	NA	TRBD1	CASSPPLDRLNLYTF	TGTGCCAGCAGTCCACCTCTGGACAGGCTAAACCTCTACACCTTC
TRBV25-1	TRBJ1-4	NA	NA	CASSDRDNLEKLFF	TGTGCCAGCAGTGACCGGGACAACCTTGAAAAACTGTTTTTT
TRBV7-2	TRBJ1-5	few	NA	CASSLTGNQPQHF	TGTGCCAGCAGCTTAACAGGGAATCAGCCCCAGCATTTT
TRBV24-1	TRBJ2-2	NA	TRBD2	CATSQTSGRDTGELFF	TGTGCCACCAGCCAGACTAGCGGGAGGGACACCGGGGAGCTGTTTTTT
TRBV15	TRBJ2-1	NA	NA	CATSSLYRDEQFF	TGTGCCACCAGCAGCCTTTACAGGGATGAGCAGTTCTTC
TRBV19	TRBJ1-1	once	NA	CASSYREGNTEAFF	TGTGCCAGTAGTTACAGGGAAGGGAACACTGAAGCTTTCTTT
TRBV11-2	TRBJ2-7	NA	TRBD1	CASSLDLGQTSPPYF	TGTGCCAGCAGCTTAGATTTGGGACAGACCTCCCCGCCGTACTTC
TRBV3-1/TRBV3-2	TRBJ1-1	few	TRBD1	CASSQKGRQGNTEAFF	TGTGCCAGCAGCCAAAAGGGCCGACAGGGGAACACTGAAGCTTTCTTT
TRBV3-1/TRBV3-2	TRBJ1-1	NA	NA	CASSQGRLGSTEAFF	TGTGCCAGCAGCCAAGGTCGGTTGGGGAGCACTGAAGCTTTCTTT
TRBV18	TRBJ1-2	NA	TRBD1	CASSPLTGEGYTF	TGTGCCAGCTCACCACTGACAGGGGAGGGCTACACCTTC
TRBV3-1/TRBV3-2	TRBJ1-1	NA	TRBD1	CASSLRDSGGAFF	TGTGCCAGCAGCCTCCGGGACAGCGGTGGAGCTTTCTTT
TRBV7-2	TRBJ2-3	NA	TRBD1	CASSPRDRVGTDTQYF	TGTGCCAGCAGCCCCCGGGACAGGGTTGGCACAGATACGCAGTATTTT
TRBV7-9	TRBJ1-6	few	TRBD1	CASSWGTANSPLHF	TGTGCCAGCAGCTGGGGGACAGCAAATTCACCCCTCCACTTT
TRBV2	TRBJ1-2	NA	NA	CASSEAGLLSLGYTF	TGTGCCAGCAGTGAGGCAGGCCTCCTCTCGCTTGGCTACACCTTC
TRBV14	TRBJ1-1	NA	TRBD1	CASSYPGTASGTFF	TGTGCCAGCAGCTATCCCGGGACAGCCTCGGGAACTTTCTTT
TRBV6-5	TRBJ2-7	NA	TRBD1	CAGGQGTIYEQYF	TGTGCCGGCGGACAGGGAACGATCTACGAGCAGTACTTC
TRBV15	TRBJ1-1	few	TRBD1	CATKGGRTNTEAFF	TGTGCCACCAAAGGGGGCAGAACGAACACTGAAGCTTTCTTT
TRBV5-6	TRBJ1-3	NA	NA	CASSLGLRGSGNTIYF	TGTGCCAGCAGCTTGGGCCTAAGGGGATCAGGAAACACCATATATTTT
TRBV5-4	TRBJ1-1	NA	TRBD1	CASSLRQGGTEAFF	TGTGCCAGCAGCCTCCGACAGGGTGGTACTGAAGCTTTCTTT
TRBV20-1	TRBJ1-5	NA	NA	CSASTGEGQPQHF	TGCAGTGCTAGTACGGGGGAGGGTCAGCCCCAGCATTTT
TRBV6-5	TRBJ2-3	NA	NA	CASVTSGSSTDTQYF	TGTGCCAGCGTCACCAGCGGCTCTAGCACAGATACGCAGTATTTT
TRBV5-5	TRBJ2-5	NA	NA	CASSPSGDSRGETQYF	TGTGCCAGCAGCCCCTCGGGGGACAGTAGGGGAGAGACCCAGTACTTC
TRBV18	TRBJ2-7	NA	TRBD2	CASSPLTGGSLSYEQYF	TGTGCCAGCTCACCACTGACGGGGGGGTCCCTCTCCTACGAGCAGTACTTC
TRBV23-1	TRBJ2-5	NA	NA	CASSPLATSTYQETQYF	TGCGCCAGCAGTCCCCTGGCGACTTCTACCTACCAAGAGACCCAGTACTTC
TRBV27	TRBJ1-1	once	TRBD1	CASSFLGQGVAEAFF	TGTGCCAGCAGTTTCTTGGGACAGGGCGTCGCCGAAGCTTTCTTT
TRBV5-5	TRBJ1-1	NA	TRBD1	CASSMTGGGGPIEAFF	TGTGCCAGCAGCATGACAGGGGGCGGAGGCCCTATTGAAGCTTTCTTT
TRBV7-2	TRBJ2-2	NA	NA	CASSPRLVGVTGELFF	TGTGCCAGCAGCCCTCGACTAGTAGGAGTAACCGGGGAGCTGTTTTTT
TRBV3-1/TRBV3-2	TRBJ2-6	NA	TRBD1	CASSRTGGAGGANVLTF	TGTGCCAGCAGCCGGACAGGGGGCGCGGGAGGGGCCAACGTCCTGACTTTC
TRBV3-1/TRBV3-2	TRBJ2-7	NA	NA	CASSQTPGYEQYF	TGTGCCAGCAGCCAGACGCCGGGGTACGAGCAGTACTTC
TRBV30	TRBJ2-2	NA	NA	CAWSPNTGTGELFF	TGTGCCTGGAGTCCGAACACGGGGACCGGGGAGCTGTTTTTT
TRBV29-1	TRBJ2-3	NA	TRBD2	CSVERGGRGTDTQYF	TGCAGCGTGGAGCGGGGGGGCCGGGGCACAGATACGCAGTATTTT
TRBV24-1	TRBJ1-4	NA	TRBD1	CVIGTGDVATNEKLFF	TGTGTAATAGGGACAGGGGATGTTGCAACTAATGAAAAACTGTTTTTT